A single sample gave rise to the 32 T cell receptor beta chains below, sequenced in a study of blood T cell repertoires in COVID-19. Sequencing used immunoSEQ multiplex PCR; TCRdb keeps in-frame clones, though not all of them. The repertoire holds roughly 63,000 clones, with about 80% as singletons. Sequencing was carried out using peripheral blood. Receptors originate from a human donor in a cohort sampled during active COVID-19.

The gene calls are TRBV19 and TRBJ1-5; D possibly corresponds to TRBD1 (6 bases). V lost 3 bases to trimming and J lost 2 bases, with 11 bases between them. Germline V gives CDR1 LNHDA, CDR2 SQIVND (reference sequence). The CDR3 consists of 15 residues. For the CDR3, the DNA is TGTGCCAGTAGTATCAGAGGGGGGGGCAATCAGCCCCAGCATTTT. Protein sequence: CASSIRGGGNQPQHF.

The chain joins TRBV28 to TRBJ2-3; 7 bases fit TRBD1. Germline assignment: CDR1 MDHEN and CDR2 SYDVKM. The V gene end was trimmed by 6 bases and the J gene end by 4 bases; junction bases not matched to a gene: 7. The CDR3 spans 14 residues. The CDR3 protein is CASRPGQAADTQYF. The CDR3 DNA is TGTGCCAGCAGGCCTGGACAGGCGGCAGATACGCAGTATTTT. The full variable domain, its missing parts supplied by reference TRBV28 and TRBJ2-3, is DVKVTQSSRYLVKRTGEKVFLECVQDMDHENMFWYRQDPGLGLRLIYFSYDVKMKEKGDIPEGYSVSREKKERFSLILESASTNQTSMYLCASRPGQAADTQYFGPGTRLTVL.

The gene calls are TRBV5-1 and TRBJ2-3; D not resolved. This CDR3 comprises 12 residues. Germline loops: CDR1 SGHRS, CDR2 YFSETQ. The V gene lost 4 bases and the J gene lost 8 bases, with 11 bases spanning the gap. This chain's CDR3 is CASSPDSSTQYF. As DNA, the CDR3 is TGCGCCAGCAGCCCCGACTCGAGTACGCAGTATTTT.

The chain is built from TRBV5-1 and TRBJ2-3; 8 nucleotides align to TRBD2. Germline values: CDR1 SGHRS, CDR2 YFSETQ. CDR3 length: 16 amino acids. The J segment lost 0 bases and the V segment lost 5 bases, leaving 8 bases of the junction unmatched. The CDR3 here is CASRTRRTSSTDTQYF. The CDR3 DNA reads TGCGCCAGCAGAACCCGCCGGACTAGCAGCACAGATACGCAGTATTTT.

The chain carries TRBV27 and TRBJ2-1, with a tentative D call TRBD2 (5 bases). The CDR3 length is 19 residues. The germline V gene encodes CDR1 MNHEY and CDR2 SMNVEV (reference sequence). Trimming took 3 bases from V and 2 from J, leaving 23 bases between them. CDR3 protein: CASSFLIFRGVLAYNEQFF. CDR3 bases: TGTGCCAGCAGTTTTCTAATATTCCGGGGAGTCCTCGCCTACAATGAGCAGTTCTTC.

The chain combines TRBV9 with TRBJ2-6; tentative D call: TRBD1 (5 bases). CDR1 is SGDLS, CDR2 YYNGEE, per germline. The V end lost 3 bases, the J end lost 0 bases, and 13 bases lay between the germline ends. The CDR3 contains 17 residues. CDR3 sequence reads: CASSEPRVLSGANVLTF. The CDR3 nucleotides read TGTGCCAGCAGCGAGCCCAGGGTACTCTCTGGGGCCAACGTCCTGACTTTC.

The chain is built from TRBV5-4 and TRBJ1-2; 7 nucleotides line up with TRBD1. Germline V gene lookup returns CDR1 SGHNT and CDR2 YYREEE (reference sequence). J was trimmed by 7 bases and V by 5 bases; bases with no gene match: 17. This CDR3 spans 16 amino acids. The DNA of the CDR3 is TGTGCCAGCAGACTTCGACAGGGTTTAATCGTAGGTGGCTACACCTTC. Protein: CASRLRQGLIVGGYTF. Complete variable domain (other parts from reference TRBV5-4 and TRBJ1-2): ETGVTQSPTHLIKTRGQQVTLRCSSQSGHNTVSWYQQALGQGPQFIFQYYREEENGRGNFPPRFSGLQFPNYSSELNVNALELDDSALYLCASRLRQGLIVGGYTFGSGTRLTVV.

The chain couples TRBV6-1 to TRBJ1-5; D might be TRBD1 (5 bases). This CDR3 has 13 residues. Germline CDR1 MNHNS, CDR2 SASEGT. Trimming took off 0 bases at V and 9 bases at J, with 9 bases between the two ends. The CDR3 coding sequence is TGTGCCAGCAGTGAAGCGCGGGACCGGCCCCAGCATTTT. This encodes CASSEARDRPQHF.

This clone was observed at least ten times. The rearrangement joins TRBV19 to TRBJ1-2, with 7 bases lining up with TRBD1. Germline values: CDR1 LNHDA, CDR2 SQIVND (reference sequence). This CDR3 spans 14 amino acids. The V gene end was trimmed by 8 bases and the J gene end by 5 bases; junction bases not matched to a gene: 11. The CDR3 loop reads CASGPGQRFYGYTF. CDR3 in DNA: TGTGCCAGTGGTCCGGGACAGAGATTTTATGGCTACACCTTC.

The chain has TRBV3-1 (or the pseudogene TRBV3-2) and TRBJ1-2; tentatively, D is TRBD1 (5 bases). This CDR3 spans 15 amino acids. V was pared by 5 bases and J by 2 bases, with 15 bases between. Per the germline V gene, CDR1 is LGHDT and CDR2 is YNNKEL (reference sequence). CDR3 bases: TGTGCCAGCAGCTTCAGTGACAGAGGAAACTATGGCTACACCTTC. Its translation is CASSFSDRGNYGYTF.

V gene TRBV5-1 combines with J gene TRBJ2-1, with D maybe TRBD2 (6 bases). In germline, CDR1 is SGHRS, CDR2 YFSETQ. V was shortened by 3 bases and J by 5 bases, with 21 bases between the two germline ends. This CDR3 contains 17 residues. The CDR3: CASSWGDAAMRDNEQFF. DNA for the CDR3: TGCGCCAGCAGCTGGGGGGATGCAGCTATGAGAGACAATGAGCAGTTCTTC.

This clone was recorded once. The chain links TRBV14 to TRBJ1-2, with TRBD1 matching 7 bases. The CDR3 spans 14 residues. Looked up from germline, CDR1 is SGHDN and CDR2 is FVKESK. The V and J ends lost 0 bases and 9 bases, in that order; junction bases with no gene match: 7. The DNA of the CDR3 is TGTGCCAGCAGCCAAGATACAGGGGTCGATCGCTACACCTTC. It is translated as CASSQDTGVDRYTF.

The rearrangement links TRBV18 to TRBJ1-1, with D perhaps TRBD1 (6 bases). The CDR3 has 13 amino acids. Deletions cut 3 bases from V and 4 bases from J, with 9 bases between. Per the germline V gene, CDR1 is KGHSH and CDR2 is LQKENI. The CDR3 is CASSPDRSTEAFF. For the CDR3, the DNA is TGTGCCAGCTCACCGGACAGAAGCACTGAAGCTTTCTTT.

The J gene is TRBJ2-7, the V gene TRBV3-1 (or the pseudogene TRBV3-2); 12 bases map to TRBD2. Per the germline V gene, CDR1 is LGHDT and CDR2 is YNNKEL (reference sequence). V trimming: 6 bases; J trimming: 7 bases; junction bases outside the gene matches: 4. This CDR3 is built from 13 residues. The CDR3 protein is CASRTSGSQEQYF. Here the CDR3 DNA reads TGTGCCAGCAGGACTAGCGGGAGTCAAGAGCAGTACTTC.

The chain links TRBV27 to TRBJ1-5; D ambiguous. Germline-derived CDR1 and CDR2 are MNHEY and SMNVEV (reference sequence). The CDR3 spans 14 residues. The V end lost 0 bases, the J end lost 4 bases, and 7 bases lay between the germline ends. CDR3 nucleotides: TGTGCCAGCAGTTTATCGGGCGGGAATCAGCCCCAGCATTTT. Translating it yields CASSLSGGNQPQHF.

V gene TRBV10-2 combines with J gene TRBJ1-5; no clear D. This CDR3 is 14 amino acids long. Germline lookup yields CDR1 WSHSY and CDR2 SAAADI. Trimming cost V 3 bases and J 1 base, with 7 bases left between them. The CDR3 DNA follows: TGCGCCAGCAGTGACGGGATAAGCAATCAGCCCCAGCATTTT. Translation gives CASSDGISNQPQHF.

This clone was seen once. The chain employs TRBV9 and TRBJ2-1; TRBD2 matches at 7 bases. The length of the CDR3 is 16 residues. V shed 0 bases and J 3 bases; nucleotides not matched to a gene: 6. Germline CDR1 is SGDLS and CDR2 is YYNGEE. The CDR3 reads CASSVEEASGYNEQFF. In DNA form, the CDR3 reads TGTGCCAGCAGCGTAGAGGAAGCTAGCGGCTACAATGAGCAGTTCTTC. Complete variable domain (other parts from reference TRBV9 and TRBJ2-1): DSGVTQTPKHLITATGQRVTLRCSPRSGDLSVYWYQQSLDQGLQFLIQYYNGEERAKGNILERFSAQQFPDLHSELNLSSLELGDSALYFCASSVEEASGYNEQFFGPGTRLTVL.

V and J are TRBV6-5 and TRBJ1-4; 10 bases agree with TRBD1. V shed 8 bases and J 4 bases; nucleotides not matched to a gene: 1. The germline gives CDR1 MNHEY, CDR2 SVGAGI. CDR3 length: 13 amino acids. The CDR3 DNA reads TGTGCCAGCCGGACAGGGGGTAATGAAAAACTGTTTTTT. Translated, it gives CASRTGGNEKLFF.

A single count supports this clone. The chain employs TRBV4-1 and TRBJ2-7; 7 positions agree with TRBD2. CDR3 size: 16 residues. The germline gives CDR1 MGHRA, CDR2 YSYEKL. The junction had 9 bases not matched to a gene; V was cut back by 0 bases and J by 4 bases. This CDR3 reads CASSQELAGVGYEQYF. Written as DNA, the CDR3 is TGCGCCAGCAGCCAAGAGTTGGCGGGAGTGGGGTACGAGCAGTACTTC.

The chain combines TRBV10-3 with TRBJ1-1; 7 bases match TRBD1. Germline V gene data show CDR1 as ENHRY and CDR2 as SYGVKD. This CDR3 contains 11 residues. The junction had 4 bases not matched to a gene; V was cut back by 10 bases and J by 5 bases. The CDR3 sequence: CATTGATEAFF. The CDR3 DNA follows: TGTGCCACTACAGGGGCAACTGAAGCTTTCTTT.

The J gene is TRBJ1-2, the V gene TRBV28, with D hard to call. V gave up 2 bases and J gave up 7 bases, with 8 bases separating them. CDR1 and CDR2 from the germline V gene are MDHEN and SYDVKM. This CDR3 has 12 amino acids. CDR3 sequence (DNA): TGTGCCAGCAGTTTACCCCCGTCTGGCTACACCTTC. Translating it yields CASSLPPSGYTF.

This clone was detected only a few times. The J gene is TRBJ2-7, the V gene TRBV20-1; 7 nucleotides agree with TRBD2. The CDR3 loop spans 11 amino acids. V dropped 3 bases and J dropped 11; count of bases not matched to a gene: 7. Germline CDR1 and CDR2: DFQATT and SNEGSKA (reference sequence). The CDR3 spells CSARIIGREYF. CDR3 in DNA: TGCAGTGCTAGGATCATTGGGAGGGAGTACTTC.

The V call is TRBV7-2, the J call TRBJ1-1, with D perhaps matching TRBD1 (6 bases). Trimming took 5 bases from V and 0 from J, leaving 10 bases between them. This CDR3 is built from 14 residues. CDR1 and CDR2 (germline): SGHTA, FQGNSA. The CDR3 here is CASSPTGLNTEAFF. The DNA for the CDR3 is TGTGCCAGCAGCCCAACAGGGTTGAACACTGAAGCTTTCTTT.

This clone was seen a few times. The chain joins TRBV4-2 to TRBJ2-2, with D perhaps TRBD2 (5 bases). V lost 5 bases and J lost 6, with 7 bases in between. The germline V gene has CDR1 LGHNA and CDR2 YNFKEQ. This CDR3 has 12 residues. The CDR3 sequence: CASSSGAGELFF. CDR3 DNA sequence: TGTGCCAGCAGCAGCGGCGCCGGGGAGCTGTTTTTT.

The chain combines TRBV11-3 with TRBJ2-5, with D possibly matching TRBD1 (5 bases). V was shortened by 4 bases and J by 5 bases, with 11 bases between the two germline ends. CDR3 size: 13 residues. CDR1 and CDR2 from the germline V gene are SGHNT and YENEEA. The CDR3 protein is CASSSGMGETQYF. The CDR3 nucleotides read TGTGCCAGCAGCTCAGGGATGGGGGAGACCCAGTACTTC.

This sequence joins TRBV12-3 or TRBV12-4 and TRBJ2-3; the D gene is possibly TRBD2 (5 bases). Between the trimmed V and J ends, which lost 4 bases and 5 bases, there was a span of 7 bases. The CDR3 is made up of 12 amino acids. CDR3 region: CASSWSGDTQYF. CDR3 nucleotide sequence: TGTGCCAGCAGTTGGAGCGGAGATACGCAGTATTTT.

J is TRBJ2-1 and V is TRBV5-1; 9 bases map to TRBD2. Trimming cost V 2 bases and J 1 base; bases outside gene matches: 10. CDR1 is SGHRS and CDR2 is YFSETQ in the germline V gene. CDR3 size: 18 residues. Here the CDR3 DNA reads TGCGCCAGCAGCTTCAAACCGCGGGAGGGCCTTTCCTACAATGAGCAGTTCTTC. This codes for CASSFKPREGLSYNEQFF.

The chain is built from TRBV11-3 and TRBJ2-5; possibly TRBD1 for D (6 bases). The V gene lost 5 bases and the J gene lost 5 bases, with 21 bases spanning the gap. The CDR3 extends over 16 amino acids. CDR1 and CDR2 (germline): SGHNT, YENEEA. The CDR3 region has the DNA TGTGCCAGCAGCATCGGGACAAGGACACGCAGGGAGACCCAGTACTTC. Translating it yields CASSIGTRTRRETQYF.

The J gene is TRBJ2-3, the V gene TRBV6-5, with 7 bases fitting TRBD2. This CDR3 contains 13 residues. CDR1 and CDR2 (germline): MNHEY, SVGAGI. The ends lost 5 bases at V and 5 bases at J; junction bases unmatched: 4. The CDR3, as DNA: TGTGCCAGCAGTAGGGACTATCAAGATACGCAGTATTTT. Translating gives CASSRDYQDTQYF.

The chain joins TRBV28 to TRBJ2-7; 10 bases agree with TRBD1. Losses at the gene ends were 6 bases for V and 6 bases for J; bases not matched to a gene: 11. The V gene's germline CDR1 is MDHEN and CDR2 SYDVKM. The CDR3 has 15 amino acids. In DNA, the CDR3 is TGTGCCAGCAGCTCTCCCGGGACAGGGGAGAGCGAGCAGTACTTC. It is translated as CASSSPGTGESEQYF.

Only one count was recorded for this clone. CDR3 amino acids: CASSAETGSGNTIYF. Written as DNA, the CDR3 is TGTGCCAGCAGCGCCGAGACAGGGTCTGGAAACACCATATATTTT. The chain is built from TRBV9 and TRBJ1-3, with 7 bases fitting TRBD1. The length of the CDR3 is 15 residues. The germline CDR1 and CDR2 sequences are SGDLS and YYNGEE. J was trimmed by 1 base and V by 3 bases; bases with no gene match: 4. Full variable domain (missing parts from reference TRBV9 and TRBJ1-3): DSGVTQTPKHLITATGQRVTLRCSPRSGDLSVYWYQQSLDQGLQFLIQYYNGEERAKGNILERFSAQQFPDLHSELNLSSLELGDSALYFCASSAETGSGNTIYFGEGSWLTVV.

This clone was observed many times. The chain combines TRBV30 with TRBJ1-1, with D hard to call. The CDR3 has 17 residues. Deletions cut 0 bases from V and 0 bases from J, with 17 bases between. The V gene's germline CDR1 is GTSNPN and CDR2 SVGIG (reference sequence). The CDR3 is CAWSVVFGPRMNTEAFF. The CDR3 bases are TGTGCCTGGAGTGTGGTGTTTGGGCCAAGAATGAACACTGAAGCTTTCTTT.